This is a list of T cell receptor beta chains from one sample in a study of shared T cell receptors in the human thymus. Libraries were prepared by immunoSEQ multiplex PCR; TCRdb keeps only in-frame clonotypes and omits some of them. The table lists about 380,000 clones, approximately 95% of them singletons. Sequencing was carried out using thymocytes. These receptors were taken from a human donor. Both conserved end residues are part of each CDR3. Each record gives: V gene, J gene, clone size, D gene, CDR3 protein, CDR3 DNA. The D gene is left open where the match is weak. Clone sizes are given selectively: once, few, many, or a class where the clone is expanded.

v_gene: TRBV18
j_gene: TRBJ1-5
abundance: -
d_gene: TRBD1
CDR3aa: CASSLIPGQAYSNQPQHF
CDR3nt: TGTGCCAGCTCACTCATACCGGGACAGGCATATAGCAATCAGCCCCAGCATTTT

v_gene: TRBV6-6
j_gene: TRBJ2-5
abundance: -
d_gene: TRBD2
CDR3aa: CASSRGRDHQYF
CDR3nt: TGTGCCAGCAGTCGGGGGAGGGACCACCAGTACTTC

v_gene: TRBV7-8
j_gene: TRBJ1-1
abundance: -
d_gene: -
CDR3aa: CASSFQGLNTEAFF
CDR3nt: TGTGCCAGCAGCTTTCAGGGGTTGAACACTGAAGCTTTCTTT

v_gene: TRBV2
j_gene: TRBJ2-7
abundance: -
d_gene: TRBD1
CDR3aa: CASGYSGTGGEQYF
CDR3nt: TGTGCCAGCGGGTACTCCGGGACAGGGGGCGAGCAGTACTTC

v_gene: TRBV28
j_gene: TRBJ2-7
abundance: once
d_gene: -
CDR3aa: CASVNPTRGLYEQYF
CDR3nt: TGTGCCAGCGTCAATCCCACCCGGGGCCTCTACGAGCAGTACTTC

v_gene: TRBV25-1
j_gene: TRBJ1-2
abundance: -
d_gene: -
CDR3aa: CASSDKLRYTF
CDR3nt: TGTGCCAGCAGTGATAAATTGCGCTACACCTTC

v_gene: TRBV28
j_gene: TRBJ2-3
abundance: -
d_gene: -
CDR3aa: CASSEDYTDTQYF
CDR3nt: TGTGCCAGCAGTGAAGACTACACAGATACGCAGTATTTT

v_gene: TRBV13
j_gene: TRBJ1-4
abundance: -
d_gene: TRBD1
CDR3aa: CASSLNSNSLGQGSRVTNEKLFF
CDR3nt: TGTGCCAGCAGCTTAAATAGCAATTCGTTGGGACAGGGGAGTAGGGTAACTAATGAAAAACTGTTTTTT

v_gene: TRBV2
j_gene: TRBJ1-5
abundance: few
d_gene: -
CDR3aa: CASGYSPMRPQHF
CDR3nt: TGTGCCAGCGGGTATTCGCCGATGCGGCCCCAGCATTTT

v_gene: TRBV27
j_gene: TRBJ1-1
abundance: -
d_gene: -
CDR3aa: CASSWRGNTEAFF
CDR3nt: TGTGCCAGCAGTTGGCGCGGTAACACTGAAGCTTTCTTT

v_gene: TRBV27
j_gene: TRBJ1-2
abundance: -
d_gene: -
CDR3aa: CASSLESEHRSPFGDGYTF
CDR3nt: TGTGCCAGCAGTTTAGAGTCGGAGCACAGGTCGCCCTTTGGAGATGGCTACACCTTC

v_gene: TRBV28
j_gene: TRBJ2-4
abundance: -
d_gene: -
CDR3aa: CASSLCEPGLTKNIQYF
CDR3nt: TGTGCCAGCAGTTTATGCGAGCCAGGGCTTACCAAAAACATTCAGTACTTC

v_gene: TRBV6-5
j_gene: TRBJ1-2
abundance: few
d_gene: TRBD1
CDR3aa: CASSYQRGQGTYGYTF
CDR3nt: TGTGCCAGCAGTTACCAACGCGGACAGGGTACCTATGGCTACACCTTC

v_gene: TRBV28
j_gene: TRBJ1-5
abundance: -
d_gene: TRBD1
CDR3aa: CASILRQGRDNQPQHF
CDR3nt: TGTGCCAGCATCCTTAGACAGGGCCGCGACAATCAGCCCCAGCATTTT

v_gene: TRBV19
j_gene: TRBJ2-7
abundance: -
d_gene: -
CDR3aa: CASSIVSGPLDEQYF
CDR3nt: TGTGCCAGTAGTATAGTGTCTGGGCCCCTCGACGAGCAGTACTTC

v_gene: TRBV7-9
j_gene: TRBJ2-5
abundance: -
d_gene: -
CDR3aa: CASEGTQETQYF
CDR3nt: TGTGCCAGCGAGGGCACCCAAGAGACCCAGTACTTC

v_gene: TRBV30
j_gene: TRBJ1-1
abundance: few
d_gene: TRBD1
CDR3aa: CAWRGQGEPKAFF
CDR3nt: TGTGCCTGGAGGGGACAGGGGGAACCTAAAGCTTTCTTT

v_gene: TRBV5-8
j_gene: TRBJ1-1
abundance: once
d_gene: -
CDR3aa: CASTPQGRSFAPEAFF
CDR3nt: TGTGCCAGCACCCCCCAGGGAAGGTCTTTTGCGCCTGAAGCTTTCTTT

v_gene: TRBV7-9
j_gene: TRBJ2-3
abundance: -
d_gene: TRBD1
CDR3aa: CASSSHGDRVTDTQYF
CDR3nt: TGTGCCAGCAGCTCCCACGGGGACAGAGTCACAGATACGCAGTATTTT

v_gene: TRBV5-1
j_gene: TRBJ1-1
abundance: -
d_gene: -
CDR3aa: CASRGPVSGEAFF
CDR3nt: TGCGCCAGCAGGGGCCCTGTGTCGGGGGAAGCTTTCTTT

v_gene: TRBV20-1
j_gene: TRBJ1-2
abundance: -
d_gene: TRBD1
CDR3aa: CSAGQGYGYTF
CDR3nt: TGCAGTGCTGGACAGGGCTATGGCTACACCTTC

v_gene: TRBV6-1
j_gene: TRBJ1-2
abundance: -
d_gene: -
CDR3aa: CASSDLLGYTF
CDR3nt: TGTGCCAGCAGTGACTTACTGGGCTACACCTTC

v_gene: TRBV7-3
j_gene: TRBJ2-3
abundance: -
d_gene: TRBD1
CDR3aa: CASSLKAGTGSTDTQYF
CDR3nt: TGTGCCAGCAGCTTAAAGGCCGGGACAGGGTCCACAGATACGCAGTATTTT

v_gene: TRBV5-1
j_gene: TRBJ2-7
abundance: once
d_gene: TRBD2
CDR3aa: CASSPGLAGGPVHEQYF
CDR3nt: TGCGCCAGCAGCCCGGGACTAGCGGGAGGGCCTGTCCACGAGCAGTACTTC

v_gene: TRBV6-5
j_gene: TRBJ1-4
abundance: once
d_gene: -
CDR3aa: CASRRNPGKEKLFF
CDR3nt: TGTGCCAGCAGACGAAATCCAGGGAAGGAAAAACTGTTTTTT

v_gene: TRBV30
j_gene: TRBJ1-1
abundance: -
d_gene: -
CDR3aa: CAWRGRAQEGTEAFF
CDR3nt: TGTGCCTGGAGGGGCAGGGCCCAGGAAGGGACTGAAGCTTTCTTT

v_gene: TRBV9
j_gene: TRBJ2-6
abundance: -
d_gene: -
CDR3aa: CASRDSGANVLTF
CDR3nt: TGTGCCAGCAGGGACTCTGGGGCCAACGTCCTGACTTTC

v_gene: TRBV5-4
j_gene: TRBJ2-7
abundance: -
d_gene: TRBD2
CDR3aa: CASSINTSGIPYEQYF
CDR3nt: TGTGCCAGCAGCATCAATACTAGCGGGATTCCCTACGAGCAGTACTTC

v_gene: TRBV4-1
j_gene: TRBJ2-2
abundance: -
d_gene: -
CDR3aa: CASSQAAGNKNSGELFF
CDR3nt: TGCGCCAGCAGCCAGGCAGCCGGGAATAAAAACAGCGGGGAGCTGTTTTTT

v_gene: TRBV27
j_gene: TRBJ2-7
abundance: -
d_gene: -
CDR3aa: CASGPYEQYF
CDR3nt: TGTGCCAGCGGCCCCTACGAGCAGTACTTC

v_gene: TRBV19
j_gene: TRBJ2-7
abundance: once
d_gene: -
CDR3aa: CASSTISKGGAYEQYF
CDR3nt: TGTGCCAGTAGTACCATCTCGAAGGGGGGGGCCTACGAGCAGTACTTC

v_gene: TRBV11-2
j_gene: TRBJ2-3
abundance: -
d_gene: TRBD2
CDR3aa: CASSLSGATDTQYF
CDR3nt: TGTGCCAGCAGCTTAAGCGGGGCTACAGATACGCAGTATTTT

v_gene: TRBV2
j_gene: TRBJ2-2
abundance: -
d_gene: -
CDR3aa: CASRLRVSGTGELFF
CDR3nt: TGTGCCAGCAGGCTCAGGGTATCGGGCACCGGGGAGCTGTTTTTT

v_gene: TRBV5-6
j_gene: TRBJ2-7
abundance: once
d_gene: -
CDR3aa: CASSFLPFSYEQYF
CDR3nt: TGTGCCAGCAGCTTCCTGCCATTCTCCTACGAGCAGTACTTC

v_gene: TRBV18
j_gene: TRBJ2-7
abundance: -
d_gene: TRBD1
CDR3aa: CASSTGQSSYEQYF
CDR3nt: TGTGCCAGCTCCACGGGACAGAGCTCCTACGAGCAGTACTTC

v_gene: TRBV9
j_gene: TRBJ2-3
abundance: once
d_gene: -
CDR3aa: CASSVLAPSTDTQYF
CDR3nt: TGTGCCAGCAGCGTACTAGCGCCTAGCACAGATACGCAGTATTTT

v_gene: TRBV5-5
j_gene: TRBJ2-7
abundance: -
d_gene: -
CDR3aa: CASSQSRYEQYF
CDR3nt: TGTGCCAGCAGCCAAAGCCGATACGAGCAGTACTTC

v_gene: TRBV5-5
j_gene: TRBJ2-5
abundance: -
d_gene: TRBD2
CDR3aa: CASSSSSGGQETQYF
CDR3nt: TGTGCCAGCAGCTCCTCTAGCGGAGGCCAAGAGACCCAGTACTTC

v_gene: TRBV6-1
j_gene: TRBJ2-7
abundance: -
d_gene: -
CDR3aa: CASSEARSGSYEQYF
CDR3nt: TGTGCCAGCAGTGAAGCTCGGAGCGGTTCCTACGAGCAGTACTTC

v_gene: TRBV7-2
j_gene: TRBJ2-1
abundance: -
d_gene: TRBD2
CDR3aa: CASSQRLAGAGGNEQFF
CDR3nt: TGTGCCAGCAGCCAACGACTAGCGGGAGCGGGGGGCAATGAGCAGTTCTTC

v_gene: TRBV7-2
j_gene: TRBJ2-5
abundance: -
d_gene: TRBD2
CDR3aa: CASSSRWTRGSETQYF
CDR3nt: TGTGCCAGCAGCTCAAGATGGACTAGAGGTTCAGAGACCCAGTACTTC

v_gene: TRBV19
j_gene: TRBJ2-1
abundance: once
d_gene: TRBD2
CDR3aa: CASSTLRGGAYNEQFF
CDR3nt: TGTGCCAGTAGTACCCTTCGGGGGGGAGCCTACAATGAGCAGTTCTTC

v_gene: TRBV27
j_gene: TRBJ1-5
abundance: -
d_gene: -
CDR3aa: CASSTQGRDQPQHF
CDR3nt: TGTGCCAGCAGTACCCAGGGGAGGGATCAGCCCCAGCATTTT

v_gene: TRBV2
j_gene: TRBJ1-5
abundance: -
d_gene: TRBD1
CDR3aa: CASGQGFDLNQPQHF
CDR3nt: TGTGCCAGCGGACAGGGGTTTGATTTAAATCAGCCCCAGCATTTT

v_gene: TRBV5-1
j_gene: TRBJ2-1
abundance: -
d_gene: TRBD2
CDR3aa: CASSLGGVSYNEQFF
CDR3nt: TGCGCCAGCTCTCTGGGGGGGGTATCCTACAATGAGCAGTTCTTC